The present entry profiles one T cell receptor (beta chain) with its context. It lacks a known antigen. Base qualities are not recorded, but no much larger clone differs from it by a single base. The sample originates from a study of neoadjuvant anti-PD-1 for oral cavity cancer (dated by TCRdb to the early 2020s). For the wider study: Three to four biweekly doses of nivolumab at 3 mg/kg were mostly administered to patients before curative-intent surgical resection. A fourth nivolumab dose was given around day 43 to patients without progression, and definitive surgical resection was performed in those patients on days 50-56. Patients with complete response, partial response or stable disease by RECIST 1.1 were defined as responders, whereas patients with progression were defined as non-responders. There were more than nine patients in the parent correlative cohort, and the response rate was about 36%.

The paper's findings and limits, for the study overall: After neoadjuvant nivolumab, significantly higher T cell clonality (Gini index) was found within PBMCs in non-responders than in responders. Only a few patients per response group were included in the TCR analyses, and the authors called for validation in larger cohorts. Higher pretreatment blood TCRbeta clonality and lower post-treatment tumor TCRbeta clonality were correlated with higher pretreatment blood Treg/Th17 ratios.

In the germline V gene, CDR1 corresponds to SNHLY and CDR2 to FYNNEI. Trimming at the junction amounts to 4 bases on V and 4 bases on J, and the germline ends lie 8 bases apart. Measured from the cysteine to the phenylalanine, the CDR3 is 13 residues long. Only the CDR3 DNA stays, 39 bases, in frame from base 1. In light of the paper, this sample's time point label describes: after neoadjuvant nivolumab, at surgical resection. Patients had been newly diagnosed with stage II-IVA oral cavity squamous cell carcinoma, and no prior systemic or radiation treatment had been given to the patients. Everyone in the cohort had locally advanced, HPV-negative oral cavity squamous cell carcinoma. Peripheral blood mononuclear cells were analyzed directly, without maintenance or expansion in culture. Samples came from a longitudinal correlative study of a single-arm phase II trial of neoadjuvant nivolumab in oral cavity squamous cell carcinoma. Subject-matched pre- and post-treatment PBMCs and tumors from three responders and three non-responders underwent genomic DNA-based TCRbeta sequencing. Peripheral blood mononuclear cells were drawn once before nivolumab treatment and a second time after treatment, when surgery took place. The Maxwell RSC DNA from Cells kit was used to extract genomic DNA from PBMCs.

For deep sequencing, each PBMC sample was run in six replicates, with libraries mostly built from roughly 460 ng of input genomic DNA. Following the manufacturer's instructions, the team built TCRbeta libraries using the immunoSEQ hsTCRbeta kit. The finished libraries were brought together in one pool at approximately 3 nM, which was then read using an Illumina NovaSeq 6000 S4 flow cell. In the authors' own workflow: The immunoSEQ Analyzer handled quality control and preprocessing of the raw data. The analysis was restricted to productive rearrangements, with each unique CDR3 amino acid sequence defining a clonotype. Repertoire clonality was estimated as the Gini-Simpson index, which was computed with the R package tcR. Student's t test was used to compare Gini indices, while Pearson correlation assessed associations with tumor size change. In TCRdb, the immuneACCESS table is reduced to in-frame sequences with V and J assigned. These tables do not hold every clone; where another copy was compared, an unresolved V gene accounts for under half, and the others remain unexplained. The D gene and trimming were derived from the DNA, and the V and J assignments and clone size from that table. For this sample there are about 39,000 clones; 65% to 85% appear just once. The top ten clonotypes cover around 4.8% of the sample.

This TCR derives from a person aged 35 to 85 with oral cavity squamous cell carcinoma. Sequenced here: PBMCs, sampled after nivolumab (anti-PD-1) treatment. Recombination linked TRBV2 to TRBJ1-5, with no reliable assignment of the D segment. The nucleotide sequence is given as TGTGCCAGCAGTGTTAATCCAAATCAGCCCCAGCATTTT. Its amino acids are CASSVNPNQPQHF.